This passage covers 22 T cell receptor beta chains from one sample sequenced in a study of T cell responses to AZD1222 COVID-19 vaccine. TCRdb's table, derived via immunoSEQ multiplex PCR, lists solely in-frame clones and lacks some. The sample includes 180,000 or so clones, 70% to 90% of them seen just once. The material was peripheral blood, obtained 28 days after the second AZD1222 dose. These TCRs come from an adult who received the AZD1222 COVID-19 vaccine.

On this clone itself: A junction boundary mismatches the germline segment, possibly from a read error. The genes are TRBV28 and TRBJ2-7; D call uncertain. The CDR3 is 15 amino acids. The germline V gene encodes CDR1 MDHEN and CDR2 SYDVKM. CDR3 protein: CASTLPMGSTYEQYF. CDR3 DNA sequence: TGTGCCAGCACTTTACCTATGGGGTCTACCTACGAGCAGTACTTC.

This clone appeared a single time. The chain joins TRBV7-3 to TRBJ2-7; 12 bases are shared with TRBD2. With V trimmed by 5 bases and J by 4 bases, 6 bases remained unmatched. Germline V gene lookup returns CDR1 SGHTA and CDR2 FQGTGA. The CDR3 is made up of 15 amino acids. CDR3 loop: CASSPRTSGAYEQYF. The CDR3 coding sequence is TGTGCCAGCAGCCCGAGGACTAGCGGGGCGTACGAGCAGTACTTC.

The chain recombines TRBV10-2 with TRBJ2-1; no reliable D call. The CDR3 has 11 residues. Trimming took off 5 bases at V and 12 bases at J, with 11 bases between the two ends. In germline, CDR1 is WSHSY, CDR2 SAAADI. CDR3 loop: CASSTSFGQFF. CDR3 DNA sequence: TGCGCCAGCAGTACGAGTTTTGGGCAGTTCTTC.

V and J are TRBV19 and TRBJ1-3, with 8 bases fitting TRBD1. Per germline, CDR1 LNHDA and CDR2 SQIVND (reference sequence). The CDR3 has 16 amino acids. Losses at the gene ends were 7 bases for V and 1 base for J; bases not matched to a gene: 9. For the CDR3, the DNA is TGTGCCAGTACCCCGGACAGGGTTTATTCTGGAAACACCATATATTTT. The encoded protein is CASTPDRVYSGNTIYF.

V gene TRBV7-9 combines with J gene TRBJ2-5, with 9 positions matching TRBD2. The V segment lost 3 bases and the J segment 5 bases; nucleotides outside the gene matches: 10. Germline assignment: CDR1 SEHNR and CDR2 FQNEAQ (reference sequence). The CDR3 contains 16 residues. This CDR3 is CASSLGRREGGETQYF. The DNA of the CDR3 is TGTGCCAGCAGCTTGGGACGGCGGGAGGGTGGCGAGACCCAGTACTTC.

The chain is built from TRBV25-1 and TRBJ1-1; D not resolved. CDR1 is MGHDK and CDR2 is SYGVNS in the germline V gene. V lost 5 bases, J lost 1 base, and 5 bases lay in between. CDR3 size: 12 residues. Here the CDR3 reads CASSTPNTEAFF. For the CDR3, the DNA is TGTGCCAGCAGTACACCGAACACTGAAGCTTTCTTT.

This clone was observed a single time. This chain links TRBV9 with TRBJ1-6, with D possibly being TRBD1 (5 bases). Germline-derived CDR1 and CDR2 are SGDLS and YYNGEE. Trimming left V 0 bases short and J 0 bases short, with 16 bases between. The CDR3 is made up of 19 amino acids. The CDR3 coding sequence is TGTGCCAGCAGCGTAGGATTTGTCGGGGGGAGCTCCTATAATTCACCCCTCCACTTT. It codes for CASSVGFVGGSSYNSPLHF.

The chain employs TRBV7-9 and TRBJ1-2, with 7 bases lining up with TRBD1. The CDR3 contains 14 residues. Germline V gene sequence: CDR1 SEHNR, CDR2 FQNEAQ (reference sequence). The junction had 8 bases not matched to a gene; V was cut back by 3 bases and J by 7 bases. Here the CDR3 DNA reads TGTGCCAGCAGCTTGGGACAGTCACCTATTGGCTACACCTTC. Its translation is CASSLGQSPIGYTF. Full variable domain (outside the CDR3, taken from reference TRBV7-9 and TRBJ1-2): DTGVSQNPRHKITKRGQNVTFRCDPISEHNRLYWYRQTLGQGPEFLTYFQNEAQLEKSRLLSDRFSAERPKGSFSTLEIQRTEQGDSAMYLCASSLGQSPIGYTFGSGTRLTVV.

A few counts support this clone. CDR3 in amino acids: CASSRDGEPSEQYF. The CDR3 DNA sequence: TGTGCCAGCAGCAGAGACGGAGAACCTTCCGAGCAGTACTTC. The chain couples TRBV6-5 to TRBJ2-7; no clear D gene. Trimming removed 6 bases at V and 6 bases at J, with 18 bases between. The CDR3 sequence is 14 residues long. The germline gives CDR1 MNHEY, CDR2 SVGAGI.

V usage is TRBV7-3 and J usage is TRBJ2-2, with D unclear. V was shortened by 0 bases and J by 7 bases, with 6 bases between the two germline ends. The CDR3 extends over 13 amino acids. Germline CDR1 is SGHTA and CDR2 is FQGTGA. CDR3 loop: CASSLTTGGELFF. The CDR3 coding sequence is TGTGCCAGCAGCTTAACCACCGGCGGGGAGCTGTTTTTT.

This chain links TRBV9 with TRBJ2-3, with 9 bases matching TRBD2. This CDR3 has 16 residues. Germline V CDR1 and CDR2: SGDLS, YYNGEE. Trimming cost V 0 bases and J 3 bases; bases outside gene matches: 5. CDR3 sequence: CASSVVLAGQTDTQYF. DNA for the CDR3: TGTGCCAGCAGCGTAGTCCTAGCGGGGCAAACAGATACGCAGTATTTT. Based on the CDR3 plus reference TRBV9 and TRBJ2-3, the full variable domain is DSGVTQTPKHLITATGQRVTLRCSPRSGDLSVYWYQQSLDQGLQFLIQYYNGEERAKGNILERFSAQQFPDLHSELNLSSLELGDSALYFCASSVVLAGQTDTQYFGPGTRLTVL.

This rearrangement joins TRBV4-3 to TRBJ2-7; 7 bases map to TRBD1. V lost 1 base to trimming and J lost 6 bases; unmatched junction nucleotides: 3. This CDR3 comprises 13 residues. Per the germline V gene, CDR1 is LGHNA and CDR2 is YSLEER. The CDR3 here is CASSQVNRGEQYF. In nucleotides, the CDR3 is TGCGCCAGCAGCCAAGTCAACAGGGGCGAGCAGTACTTC.

In this sample, this clone turned up many times. V gene TRBV27 combines with J gene TRBJ2-5; TRBD2 might be the D (5 bases). This CDR3 has 14 amino acids. V lost 2 bases to trimming and J lost 5 bases, with 12 bases between them. Germline CDR1 is MNHEY and CDR2 is SMNVEV (reference sequence). The CDR3 spells CASSLRGTSETQYF. The CDR3 nucleotides are TGTGCCAGCAGTTTACGGGGTACGAGCGAGACCCAGTACTTC.

This clone is a singleton in its sample. CDR3 bases: TGTGCCAGTAGTATTGGTAGCGGGAGAATCTACGAGCAGTACTTC. It specifies CASSIGSGRIYEQYF. The rearrangement joins TRBV19 to TRBJ2-7, with TRBD2 identical over 9 bases. Per the germline V gene, CDR1 is LNHDA and CDR2 is SQIVND (reference sequence). This CDR3 comprises 15 residues. V lost 3 bases and J lost 3; bases outside the gene matches: 6.

The chain has TRBV3-1 (or the pseudogene TRBV3-2) and TRBJ2-1, with D possibly matching TRBD2 (6 bases). Trimming took off 3 bases at V and 6 bases at J, with 12 bases between the two ends. The germline V gene encodes CDR1 LGHDT and CDR2 YNNKEL (reference sequence). The CDR3 contains 14 residues. The CDR3 region is CASSHLREANEQFF. CDR3 bases: TGTGCCAGCAGCCATCTAAGGGAGGCCAATGAGCAGTTCTTC.

The chain is built from TRBV3-1 (or the pseudogene TRBV3-2) and TRBJ1-6; D not certain. The germline V and J ends were trimmed by 3 bases and 4 bases, with 13 bases remaining between them. Germline CDR1 and CDR2: LGHDT and YNNKEL (reference sequence). The CDR3 spans 16 residues. This CDR3 is CASSHLPLGYNSPLHF. In nucleotides, the CDR3 is TGTGCCAGCAGCCACCTGCCTTTAGGGTATAATTCACCCCTCCACTTT.

This chain links TRBV19 with TRBJ1-6; 11 bases agree with TRBD1. Trimming cost V 10 bases and J 6 bases; bases outside gene matches: 8. The CDR3 is 15 residues long. Per germline, CDR1 LNHDA and CDR2 SQIVND (reference sequence). The CDR3 DNA reads as TGTGCCACCTCCGGGACAGGGGGAACTAATTCACCCCTCCACTTT. Translation gives CATSGTGGTNSPLHF.

A few counts support this clone. The J gene is TRBJ2-2, the V gene TRBV11-3; 7 nucleotides match TRBD2. The CDR3 consists of 18 residues. Per germline, CDR1 SGHNT and CDR2 YENEEA. Trimming at V came to 5 bases and at J to 4 bases, leaving 16 bases not matched to a gene. CDR3 nucleotide sequence: TGTGCCAGCAGCACAGGAGGGTTCGGCGGGAGCGGCACCGGGGAGCTGTTTTTT. Protein: CASSTGGFGGSGTGELFF.

The gene calls are TRBV9 and TRBJ2-7, with unresolved D. Deletions cut 0 bases from V and 3 bases from J, with 7 bases between. Per the germline V gene, CDR1 is SGDLS and CDR2 is YYNGEE. The CDR3 is 13 residues long. The CDR3 region has the DNA TGTGCCAGCAGCGTAGACCCGAGCTACGAGCAGTACTTC. As protein: CASSVDPSYEQYF.

V and J are TRBV7-2 and TRBJ2-2; 14 bases line up with TRBD2. Germline-derived CDR1 and CDR2 are SGHTA and FQGNSA. The CDR3 runs to 15 residues. Trimming removed 3 bases from V and 10 bases from J; junction bases left unmatched: 4. DNA of the CDR3: TGTGCCAGCAGCTTCCAGGGACTAGCGGGGGAGGAGCTGTTTTTT. Translating it yields CASSFQGLAGEELFF.

This clone was detected once. This rearrangement joins TRBV28 to TRBJ2-1; tentatively, D is TRBD2 (6 bases). The CDR3 totals 13 residues. Germline V gene lookup returns CDR1 MDHEN and CDR2 SYDVKM. V gave up 6 bases and J gave up 9 bases, with 15 bases separating them. CDR3 in DNA: TGTGCCAGCAGGGGGACGGGGGTTGGTGAGCAGTTCTTC. Protein: CASRGTGVGEQFF.

This sequence joins TRBV15 and TRBJ2-7; 7 bases line up with TRBD2. The length of the CDR3 is 15 residues. CDR1 LNHNV and CDR2 YYDKDF come from the germline V gene (reference sequence). V shed 2 bases and J 0 bases; nucleotides not matched to a gene: 4. CDR3 in amino acids: CATSRLAASSYEQYF. The CDR3 DNA reads as TGTGCCACCAGCAGACTAGCGGCTAGCTCCTACGAGCAGTACTTC. The variable domain in full, completed from reference TRBV15 and TRBJ2-7, reads DAMVIQNPRYQVTQFGKPVTLSCSQTLNHNVMYWYQQKSSQAPKLLFHYYDKDFNNEADTPDNFQSRRPNTSFCFLDIRSPGLGDTAMYLCATSRLAASSYEQYFGPGTRLTVT.